What follows are 14 T cell receptor beta chains derived from one specimen sequenced in a study of T cells in Graves' hyperthyroidism and ophthalmopathy. The CDR3 regions of TCR beta were amplified from RNA transcripts. The HTBI primer set was used in a first-round RT-PCR of the TCR CDR3. TCRdb re-analysed the multiplex PCR reads in MiXCR, keeping a single row per CDR3 protein. The data contain 450,000 to 700,000 distinct CDR3 sequences, approximately 44% of them singletons. The specimen was peripheral blood or thyroid tissue (not recorded which). The receptors shown here come from a woman between 18 and 30 years old with Graves' hyperthyroidism.

At least ten counts were recorded for this clonotype. The CDR3 sequence is CASSVDTGVLQTQYF. The CDR3 DNA sequence: TGTGCCAGCAGCGTAGATACCGGGGTCCTGCAGACCCAGTACTTC. V gene TRBV9 combines with J gene TRBJ2-5; possibly TRBD2 for D (5 bases). Germline V lookup: CDR1 SGDLS, CDR2 YYNGEE. The CDR3 has 15 residues. The ends were cut back, 0 bases at V and 6 bases at J, with 15 bases in the middle.

For this clonotype: At one end the junction does not follow the germline gene, possibly because of a read error. The chain has TRBV11-2 and TRBJ2-3; D perhaps matches TRBD2 (5 bases). This CDR3 has 15 amino acids. Germline CDR1 and CDR2: SGHAT and FQNNGV. DNA of the CDR3: TGTGCCGGCAGCTTAAGACTATCTAGCACAGATACGCAGTATTTT. Translation gives CAGSLRLSSTDTQYF.

This clonotype was counted ten times or more. The V gene is TRBV20-1, the J gene TRBJ1-6, with TRBD1 matching 8 bases. Germline CDR1 and CDR2: DFQATT and SNEGSKA (reference sequence). V lost 7 bases to trimming and J lost 4 bases; unmatched junction nucleotides: 12. CDR3 size: 16 residues. CDR3 loop: CSVRQGIVAYNSPLHF. As DNA, the CDR3 is TGCAGTGTCCGACAGGGGATCGTCGCTTATAATTCACCCCTCCACTTT.

This chain connects TRBV29-1 to TRBJ1-3; D call uncertain. The ends were cut back, 7 bases at V and 2 bases at J, with 9 bases in the middle. The CDR3 runs to 12 residues. Germline lookup yields CDR1 SQVTM and CDR2 ANQGSEA. The CDR3 region is CSAKATGNTIYF. The CDR3 DNA is TGCAGCGCCAAAGCGACTGGAAACACCATATATTTT.

This clonotype showed up many times. The V gene is TRBV10-3, the J gene TRBJ2-7, with D tentatively TRBD1 (6 bases). The CDR3 loop spans 15 amino acids. The V and J ends lost 0 bases and 2 bases respectively, with 11 bases between them. CDR1 and CDR2 (germline): ENHRY, SYGVKD. The CDR3 loop is CAISESVQGTYEQYF. In DNA form, the CDR3 reads TGTGCCATCAGTGAGTCTGTACAGGGTACCTACGAGCAGTACTTC.

This clonotype was detected ten times or more. This sequence joins TRBV6-5 and TRBJ1-5, with D possibly TRBD1 on 6 matching bases. The CDR3 is 14 amino acids. Per the germline V gene, CDR1 is MNHEY and CDR2 is SVGAGI. V lost 9 bases to trimming and J lost 7 bases, with 19 bases between them. The CDR3 DNA reads as TGTGCCAGTCAAAGAGGGGGAGGAGACCAGCCCCAGCATTTT. As protein: CASQRGGGDQPQHF.

At least ten counts were recorded for this clonotype. J is TRBJ1-2 and V is TRBV6-5, with 9 nucleotides matching TRBD1. This CDR3 is 15 amino acids long. Germline CDR1 is MNHEY and CDR2 is SVGAGI. J lost 5 bases, V lost 5 bases, and 9 bases had no gene match. Here the CDR3 reads CASSHTGGAGYGYTF. As DNA, the CDR3 is TGTGCCAGCAGTCATACAGGGGGCGCAGGGTATGGCTACACCTTC.

This clonotype was seen a single time. The genes are TRBV9 and TRBJ2-2; a weak D match, TRBD2 (5 bases). CDR1 and CDR2 (germline): SGDLS, YYNGEE. The germline V and J ends were trimmed by 3 bases and 7 bases, with 16 bases remaining between them. The CDR3 is 15 residues long. Here the CDR3 reads CASSGPGNLFGELFF. The CDR3, as DNA: TGTGCCAGCAGCGGACCCGGGAATTTGTTCGGGGAGCTGTTTTTT.

This chain connects TRBV7-3 to TRBJ1-1; D remains ambiguous. The CDR3 contains 14 residues. V was shortened by 3 bases and J by 6 bases, with 14 bases between the two germline ends. Looked up from germline, CDR1 is SGHTA and CDR2 is FQGTGA. In DNA, the CDR3 is TGTGCCAGCAGCTTTCTGATCGGAGACGCTGAAGCTTTCTTT. Translating gives CASSFLIGDAEAFF.

This clonotype came up many times. The chain combines TRBV11-2 with TRBJ1-1; maybe TRBD1 (5 bases). Per germline, CDR1 SGHAT and CDR2 FQNNGV. The CDR3 spans 15 residues. V dropped 1 base and J dropped 2 bases, with 11 bases sitting between them. The CDR3 region has the DNA TGTGCCAGCAGCTTAGCGGCAGGGTTTAACACTGAAGCTTTCTTT. This sequence encodes CASSLAAGFNTEAFF.

This clonotype appeared once. This could be a read error, since a much larger clone is one nucleotide away. The gene calls are TRBV10-3 and TRBJ2-5; 8 bases match TRBD2. The CDR3 sequence is 17 residues long. The germline CDR1 and CDR2 sequences are ENHRY and SYGVKD. The CDR3 DNA sequence: TGTGCCAGCAGTTACTATCAGCTAGCGGGCGTCCAAGAGACCCAGTACTTC. This encodes CASSYYQLAGVQETQYF.

Many counts were recorded for this clonotype. V gene TRBV19 combines with J gene TRBJ1-5, with D unresolved. V was trimmed by 1 base and J by 5 bases, leaving 12 bases between them. The germline gives CDR1 LNHDA, CDR2 SQIVND (reference sequence). CDR3 length equals 15 residues. CDR3 loop: CASSIVGLGDQPQHF. CDR3 DNA: TGTGCCAGTAGTATAGTTGGGCTCGGCGATCAGCCCCAGCATTTT.

This clonotype was found a few times. This rearrangement joins TRBV10-3 to TRBJ2-7; D uncertain. Judging by the DNA end, TRBJ2-1 fits better; the J call may be wrong. The CDR3 is 12 amino acids. The germline V gene encodes CDR1 ENHRY and CDR2 SYGVKD. The CDR3 region has the DNA TGTGCCATCAGTGAGTTCAGTCGCGAGCAGTTCTTC. It yields the protein CAISEFSREQFF.

This sequence joins TRBV20-1 and TRBJ2-7; 13 nucleotides agree with TRBD2. This CDR3 region has 11 residues. CDR1 is DFQATT, CDR2 SNEGSKA, per germline (reference sequence). V dropped 6 bases and J dropped 13; count of bases not matched to a gene: 6. The CDR3 DNA reads as TGCAGTGCGGGCGGACTAGCGGGAGTTTACTTC. This encodes CSAGGLAGVYF.